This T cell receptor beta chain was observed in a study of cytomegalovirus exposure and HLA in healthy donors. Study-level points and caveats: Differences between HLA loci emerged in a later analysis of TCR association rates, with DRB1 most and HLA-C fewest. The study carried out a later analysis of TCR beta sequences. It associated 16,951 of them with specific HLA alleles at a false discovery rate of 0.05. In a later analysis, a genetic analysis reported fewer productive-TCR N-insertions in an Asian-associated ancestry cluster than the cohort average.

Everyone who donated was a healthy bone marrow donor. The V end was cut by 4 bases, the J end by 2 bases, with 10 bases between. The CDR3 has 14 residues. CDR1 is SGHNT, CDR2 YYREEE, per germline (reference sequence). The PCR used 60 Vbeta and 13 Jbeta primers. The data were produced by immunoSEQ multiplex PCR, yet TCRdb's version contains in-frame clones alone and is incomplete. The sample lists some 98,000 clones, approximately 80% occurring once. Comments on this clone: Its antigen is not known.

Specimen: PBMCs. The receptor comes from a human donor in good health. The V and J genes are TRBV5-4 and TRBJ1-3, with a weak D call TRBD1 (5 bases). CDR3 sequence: CASSVEGPGNTIYF. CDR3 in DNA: TGTGCCAGCAGCGTGGAGGGGCCTGGAAACACCATATATTTT.